These T cell receptor beta chains were read from a single sample in a study of T cells in Graves' hyperthyroidism and ophthalmopathy. TCRdb re-called the multiplex PCR reads through MiXCR, storing one row per CDR3 protein. Here the sample spans some 420,000 distinct CDR3 sequences, 12% to 15% being singletons. Source material: blood. The receptors shown here come from a woman under 30 with Graves' hyperthyroidism. Each CDR3 is given with its conserved first and last residue. D genes are given only for firm matches. Size is stated for part of the rows, as once, few or many counts, or as a class when the clone is expanded.

CDR3aa: CASSLVAGWDTQYF; CDR3nt: TGTGCCAGCAGCTTGGTAGCGGGGTGGGATACGCAGTATTTT; d_gene: TRBD2; v_gene: TRBV7-2; abundance: NA; j_gene: TRBJ2-3
CDR3aa: CASSLTGTGVEKLFF; CDR3nt: TGTGCCAGCAGCTTAACAGGGACAGGGGTTGAAAAACTGTTTTTT; d_gene: TRBD1; v_gene: TRBV7-9; abundance: many; j_gene: TRBJ1-4
CDR3aa: CSVEEQQNTEAFF; CDR3nt: TGCAGCGTTGAAGAACAACAGAACACTGAAGCTTTCTTT; d_gene: NA; v_gene: TRBV29-1; abundance: many; j_gene: TRBJ1-1
CDR3aa: CASLAGDTYEQYF; CDR3nt: TGTGCCAGTCTAGCGGGAGACACCTACGAGCAGTACTTC; d_gene: TRBD2; v_gene: TRBV2; abundance: medium-sized; j_gene: TRBJ2-7
CDR3aa: CASSLGGSDSPLHF; CDR3nt: TGTGCCAGCAGTTTGGGGGGGTCTGATTCACCCCTCCACTTT; d_gene: NA; v_gene: TRBV12-3/TRBV12-4; abundance: few; j_gene: TRBJ1-6
CDR3aa: CASSLAQGSTEAFF; CDR3nt: TGTGCCAGCAGCTTGGCACAGGGTAGCACTGAAGCTTTCTTT; d_gene: NA; v_gene: TRBV5-8; abundance: many; j_gene: TRBJ1-1
CDR3aa: CSARGTSASYTDTQYF; CDR3nt: TGCAGTGCTAGAGGGACTAGCGCCTCTTACACAGATACGCAGTATTTT; d_gene: TRBD2; v_gene: TRBV20-1; abundance: many; j_gene: TRBJ2-3
CDR3aa: CASSFGRGGYEQYF; CDR3nt: TGTGCCAGCAGCTTCGGGAGGGGGGGCTACGAGCAGTACTTC; d_gene: TRBD2; v_gene: TRBV13; abundance: NA; j_gene: TRBJ2-7
CDR3aa: CASSLVAGDQPQHF; CDR3nt: TGTGCCAGCAGCTTAGTTGCAGGGGATCAGCCCCAGCATTTT; d_gene: NA; v_gene: TRBV11-2; abundance: many; j_gene: TRBJ1-5
CDR3aa: CASSLGHPMNTEASF; CDR3nt: TGTGCCAGTAGTCTCGGACACCCTATGAACACTGAAGCTTCCTTT; d_gene: NA; v_gene: TRBV19; abundance: NA; j_gene: TRBJ1-1
CDR3aa: CASSPGQGPNSPLHF; CDR3nt: TGTGCCAGTAGTCCTGGACAGGGTCCTAATTCACCCCTCCACTTT; d_gene: TRBD1; v_gene: TRBV19; abundance: NA; j_gene: TRBJ1-6
CDR3aa: CSEAVGQGYYEQYF; CDR3nt: TGCAGTGAGGCGGTTGGACAGGGTTACTACGAGCAGTACTTC; d_gene: TRBD1; v_gene: TRBV20-1; abundance: many; j_gene: TRBJ2-7
CDR3aa: CASSVDGGSNTEAFF; CDR3nt: TGTGCCAGCAGCGTAGATGGGGGCTCAAACACTGAAGCTTTCTTT; d_gene: NA; v_gene: TRBV9; abundance: NA; j_gene: TRBJ1-1
CDR3aa: CASGLTGTTTYEQYF; CDR3nt: TGTGCTAGTGGTTTAACCGGGACAACAACCTACGAGCAGTACTTC; d_gene: NA; v_gene: TRBV12-5; abundance: many; j_gene: TRBJ2-7
CDR3aa: CASTEGGWVNYGYTF; CDR3nt: TGTGCCAGCACCGAGGGCGGATGGGTCAACTATGGCTACACCTTC; d_gene: NA; v_gene: TRBV5-5; abundance: many; j_gene: TRBJ1-2
CDR3aa: CASSQDINYGYTF; CDR3nt: TGCGCCAGCAGCCAAGATATTAACTATGGCTACACCTTC; d_gene: NA; v_gene: TRBV4-1; abundance: NA; j_gene: TRBJ1-2
CDR3aa: CASSDRAGASNTGELFF; CDR3nt: TGCGCCAGCAGTGATCGGGCGGGAGCTTCGAACACCGGGGAGCTGTTTTTT; d_gene: TRBD2; v_gene: TRBV10-1; abundance: many; j_gene: TRBJ2-2
CDR3aa: CASSRRDRSYEQYF; CDR3nt: TGTGCCAGCAGCCGCCGGGACCGCTCCTACGAGCAGTACTTC; d_gene: NA; v_gene: TRBV3-1; abundance: many; j_gene: TRBJ2-7
CDR3aa: CASSYLGTAQETQYF; CDR3nt: TGTGCCAGCAGTTACTTAGGGACAGCTCAAGAGACCCAGTACTTC; d_gene: TRBD1; v_gene: TRBV6-6; abundance: many; j_gene: TRBJ2-5
CDR3aa: CSVEDKRANYGYTF; CDR3nt: TGCAGCGTTGAAGATAAGAGAGCTAACTATGGCTACACCTTC; d_gene: NA; v_gene: TRBV29-1; abundance: NA; j_gene: TRBJ1-2
CDR3aa: CASSEDLGRRAETQYF; CDR3nt: TGTGCCAGCAGTGAAGACTTGGGTCGAAGGGCGGAGACCCAGTACTTC; d_gene: NA; v_gene: TRBV25-1; abundance: NA; j_gene: TRBJ2-5
CDR3aa: CASSPTDGDNSPLHF; CDR3nt: TGTGCCAGCAGCCCTACGGACGGGGATAATTCACCCCTCCACTTT; d_gene: NA; v_gene: TRBV11-1; abundance: many; j_gene: TRBJ1-6
CDR3aa: CAWRLGGNEKLFF; CDR3nt: TGTGCCTGGAGGTTGGGAGGTAATGAAAAACTGTTTTTT; d_gene: NA; v_gene: TRBV30; abundance: few; j_gene: TRBJ1-4
CDR3aa: CATIREDTQYF; CDR3nt: TGTGCCACCATCCGAGAAGATACGCAGTATTTT; d_gene: NA; v_gene: TRBV24-1; abundance: NA; j_gene: TRBJ2-3
CDR3aa: CSARDTDRLTYNEQFF; CDR3nt: TGCAGTGCTAGAGACACGGACAGGTTAACCTACAATGAGCAGTTCTTC; d_gene: TRBD1; v_gene: TRBV20-1; abundance: many; j_gene: TRBJ2-1
CDR3aa: CASSYALGEKLFF; CDR3nt: TGTGCCAGCAGTTACGCTCTAGGAGAAAAACTGTTTTTT; d_gene: NA; v_gene: TRBV6-5; abundance: few; j_gene: TRBJ1-4
CDR3aa: CASSQGGGGSHYNEQFF; CDR3nt: TGCGCCAGCAGCCAAGGGGGGGGCGGTTCTCACTACAATGAGCAGTTCTTC; d_gene: NA; v_gene: TRBV4-3; abundance: few; j_gene: TRBJ2-1
CDR3aa: CATSRDSNYGYTF; CDR3nt: TGTGCCACCAGCAGAGACAGCAACTATGGCTACACCTTC; d_gene: NA; v_gene: TRBV15; abundance: NA; j_gene: TRBJ1-2